This paragraph reports one TCR beta chain. The target antigen is unknown. These data come from a study of regulatory T cells in long-lasting Graves disease. The time point is: newly diagnosed GD, antithyroid drugs for less than 3 months. Preparation of the TCR library used RNA extracted from PBMCs. Study-level points and caveats: Persistent disease preferred TRBV28, TRBJ1-2 and TRBJ2-5.

The CDR3 has 15 residues. Unmatched junction bases numbered 9, after V lost 6 bases and J lost 3 bases. Germline V gene data show CDR1 as MNHEY and CDR2 as SMNVEV (reference sequence). Sequencing libraries for TCR beta were prepared with iRepertoire HTBI primers and Arm-PCR of CDR3 regions. TCRdb called the multiplex PCR reads again in MiXCR, with one record for every CDR3 protein. The table has hundreds of thousands of distinct CDR3 sequences, around 17% seen once. These data were likewise used in another study, on T cells in Graves' hyperthyroidism and ophthalmopathy. Per that paper: HTBI primers drove first-round RT-PCR of the TCR CDR3.

The specimen was peripheral blood mononuclear cells (PBMCs), collected at new diagnosis, from a patient treated with antithyroid drugs. V is TRBV27 and J is TRBJ1-1; 8 bases map to TRBD1. This sequence was found in a woman in her twenties or thirties with Graves disease. As DNA, the CDR3 is TGTGCCAGCAGCCCGGACAGGGAGGTGGACACTGAAGCTTTCTTT. Translated: CASSPDREVDTEAFF.